This TCR beta chain was captured by sequencing in a study of beta chain features in type 1 diabetes. This CDR3 has 17 residues. V lost 3 bases, J lost 12 bases, and 27 bases lay in between. Per the germline V gene, CDR1 is MDHEN and CDR2 is SYDVKM. In this sample, this clone turned up a few times. Its target is not known. The study reverse transcribed the entire isolated RNA, so it sequenced expressed TCRB transcripts. Repertoires were generated with immunoSEQ multiplex PCR, while TCRdb's copy carries only in-frame clones and drops some. This table has a few hundred thousand clones, over 11% appearing once. Overall study results and limits: Moderately but significantly shorter TCRB CDR3s were found in Type 1 diabetes patients in all four CD4+ subsets.

V usage is TRBV28 and J usage is TRBJ2-1; D possibly corresponds to TRBD2 (6 bases). The receptor's source is a man aged 30-40 years with type 1 diabetes. Sequencing was carried out using naive CD4+ T cells from blood. The CDR3 loop reads CASSLFQGRSGLLGQFF. The CDR3 DNA sequence: TGTGCCAGCAGTTTGTTCCAGGGTCGAAGCGGACTACTTGGGCAGTTCTTC.